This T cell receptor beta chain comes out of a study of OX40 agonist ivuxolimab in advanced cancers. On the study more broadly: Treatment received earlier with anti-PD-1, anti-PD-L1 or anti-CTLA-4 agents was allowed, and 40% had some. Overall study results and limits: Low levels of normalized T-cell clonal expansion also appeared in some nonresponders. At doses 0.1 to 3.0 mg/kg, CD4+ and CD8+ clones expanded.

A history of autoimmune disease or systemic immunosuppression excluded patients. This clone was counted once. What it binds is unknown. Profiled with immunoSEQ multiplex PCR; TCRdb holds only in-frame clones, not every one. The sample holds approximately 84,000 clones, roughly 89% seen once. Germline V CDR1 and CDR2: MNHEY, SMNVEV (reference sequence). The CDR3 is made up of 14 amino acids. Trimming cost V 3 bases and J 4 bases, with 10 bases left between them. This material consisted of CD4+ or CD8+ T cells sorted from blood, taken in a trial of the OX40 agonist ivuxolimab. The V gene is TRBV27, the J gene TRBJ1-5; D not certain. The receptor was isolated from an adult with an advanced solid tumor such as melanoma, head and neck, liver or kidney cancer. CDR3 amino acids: CASSFYFTNQPQHF. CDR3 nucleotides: TGTGCCAGCAGTTTTTACTTCACAAATCAGCCCCAGCATTTT.